Below, 15 T cell receptor beta chains from the same sample are listed, as sequenced in a study of T cell repertoires and Cas9 in healthy adults. Sequencing used immunoSEQ multiplex PCR; TCRdb keeps in-frame clones, though not all of them. The data hold approximately 22,000 clones, with 90% observed a single time. The sample was CD4+ effector T cells (CD127+, CD25-, CD137-, CD154-) from PBMCs; culture status not recorded. These receptors all come from a human donor in good health.

V gene TRBV7-9 combines with J gene TRBJ1-4; 9 bases map to TRBD1. The CDR3 extends over 14 amino acids. The germline CDR1 and CDR2 sequences are SEHNR and FQNEAQ (reference sequence). V dropped 5 bases and J dropped 2; count of bases not matched to a gene: 0. The CDR3 sequence: CASSTGGTNEKLFF. The CDR3, as DNA: TGTGCCAGCAGCACAGGGGGCACTAATGAAAAACTGTTTTTT.

The J gene is TRBJ1-4, the V gene TRBV30; D is ambiguous. The CDR3 extends over 13 amino acids. The germline V and J ends were trimmed by 4 bases and 5 bases, with 11 bases remaining between them. Germline lookup yields CDR1 GTSNPN and CDR2 SVGIG (reference sequence). CDR3 sequence: CAWKRGVNEKLFF. CDR3 DNA: TGTGCCTGGAAGCGGGGTGTAAATGAAAAACTGTTTTTT.

The chain carries TRBV19 and TRBJ2-1; 8 bases map to TRBD2. This CDR3 is built from 16 residues. The trim removed 5 bases at V and 9 bases at J, leaving 15 bases unmatched. Germline loops: CDR1 LNHDA, CDR2 SQIVND (reference sequence). The CDR3 sequence: CASSRSPGLVRIEQFF. CDR3 DNA: TGTGCCAGTAGTCGGAGTCCGGGACTAGTTCGCATTGAGCAGTTCTTC.

This chain joins TRBV10-3 and TRBJ2-6, with TRBD1 as a possible D gene (7 bases). The V and J ends lost 6 bases and 0 bases respectively, with 24 bases between them. Germline CDR1 ENHRY, CDR2 SYGVKD. This CDR3 is 20 amino acids long. The DNA for the CDR3 is TGTGCCATCAGCCCGGGACAGCTCCTTGGGGGGTCCTCTGGGGCCAACGTCCTGACTTTC. Its protein is CAISPGQLLGGSSGANVLTF.

This rearrangement joins TRBV7-2 to TRBJ2-4, with TRBD2 matching 9 bases. The CDR3 runs 14 residues. In germline, CDR1 is SGHTA, CDR2 FQGNSA. J was trimmed by 9 bases and V by 5 bases; bases with no gene match: 8. CDR3 protein: CASSPAGGPFIQYF. CDR3 DNA: TGTGCCAGCAGCCCAGCGGGGGGACCTTTCATTCAGTACTTC.

J is TRBJ2-3 and V is TRBV5-1, with no clear D. CDR1 and CDR2 (germline): SGHRS, YFSETQ. CDR3 length equals 17 residues. V lost 3 bases and J lost 4, with 21 bases in between. The CDR3 sequence is CASSYVPGVGLPDTQYF. The CDR3 coding sequence is TGCGCCAGCAGCTACGTGCCGGGCGTCGGTCTCCCAGATACGCAGTATTTT.

The V and J genes are TRBV19 and TRBJ2-6, with 7 bases identical to TRBD1. Unmatched junction bases numbered 10, after V lost 5 bases and J lost 15 bases. Germline CDR1 is LNHDA and CDR2 is SQIVND (reference sequence). The CDR3 runs 13 residues. CDR3 DNA: TGTGCCAGTAGTTCCCAGACAGGGACCGACCTGACTTTC. Its protein is CASSSQTGTDLTF.

The chain carries TRBV4-1 and TRBJ2-1; D is uncertain. The length of the CDR3 is 15 residues. Germline V CDR1 and CDR2: MGHRA, YSYEKL. The V end lost 3 bases, the J end lost 6 bases, and 15 bases lay between the germline ends. As DNA, the CDR3 is TGCGCCAGCAGCCATCCCCCGGTAGGGATCAATGAGCAGTTCTTC. Residues: CASSHPPVGINEQFF.

This sequence joins TRBV5-1 and TRBJ2-1; perhaps TRBD1 as D (5 bases). CDR1 is SGHRS, CDR2 YFSETQ, per germline. V lost 4 bases and J 5 bases, leaving 16 bases between the germline ends. The CDR3 is 15 amino acids. CDR3 nucleotide sequence: TGCGCCAGCAGCCCAACAAACCTGGGGCACAATGAGCAGTTCTTC. This sequence encodes CASSPTNLGHNEQFF.

This chain connects TRBV19 to TRBJ1-4, with TRBD1 identical over 7 bases. V shed 5 bases and J 2 bases; nucleotides not matched to a gene: 5. Looked up from germline, CDR1 is LNHDA and CDR2 is SQIVND (reference sequence). CDR3 length equals 15 residues. CDR3 sequence (DNA): TGTGCCAGTAGTGCGGAGACAGGGACTAATGAAAAACTGTTTTTT. It encodes CASSAETGTNEKLFF.

V is TRBV19 and J is TRBJ1-5, with 7 bases lining up with TRBD1. The CDR3 length is 15 residues. CDR1 and CDR2 from the germline V gene are LNHDA and SQIVND (reference sequence). With 5 bases clipped from V and 2 bases from J, the junction kept 6 bases outside the gene matches. The CDR3 region is CASSSSGGGNQPQHF. The DNA of the CDR3 is TGTGCCAGTAGTTCATCAGGGGGGGGCAATCAGCCCCAGCATTTT.

The genes are TRBV5-4 and TRBJ1-1; perhaps TRBD1 as D (5 bases). The germline V gene encodes CDR1 SGHNT and CDR2 YYREEE (reference sequence). Trimming removed 0 bases at V and 13 bases at J, with 25 bases between. The CDR3 extends over 16 amino acids. For the CDR3, the DNA is TGTGCCAGCAGCTTGGAGGCGGGCAGAGGGGCCCTCGGTGGTTTCTTT. Protein sequence: CASSLEAGRGALGGFF.

This chain joins TRBV19 and TRBJ2-2, with TRBD1 matching 7 bases. Germline CDR1 and CDR2: LNHDA and SQIVND (reference sequence). The V and J ends lost 7 bases and 1 base, in that order; junction bases with no gene match: 6. This CDR3 is built from 15 residues. DNA of the CDR3: TGTGCCAGTAAAGACAGGGCTGGGAACACCGGGGAGCTGTTTTTT. This codes for CASKDRAGNTGELFF. Variable domain in full (rest from reference TRBV19 and TRBJ2-2): DGGITQSPKYLFRKEGQNVTLSCEQNLNHDAMYWYRQDPGQGLRLIYYSQIVNDFQKGDIAEGYSVSREKKESFPLTVTSAQKNPTAFYLCASKDRAGNTGELFFGEGSRLTVL.

This chain joins TRBV28 and TRBJ2-1, with TRBD1 identical over 7 bases. The V segment lost 4 bases and the J segment 3 bases; nucleotides outside the gene matches: 6. From germline, CDR1 is MDHEN and CDR2 SYDVKM. The CDR3 runs to 15 residues. The CDR3 nucleotides read TGTGCCAGCAGTTGGAACTCAGGGGGCTACAATGAGCAGTTCTTC. This encodes CASSWNSGGYNEQFF.

The chain joins TRBV5-1 to TRBJ2-3; tentatively, D is TRBD2 (5 bases). Trimming removed 2 bases from V and 2 bases from J, with 9 bases in between. Germline V gene sequence: CDR1 SGHRS, CDR2 YFSETQ. CDR3 length: 14 amino acids. CDR3 sequence: CASSFRGSTDTQYF. The CDR3 DNA reads TGCGCCAGCAGCTTCCGGGGATCCACAGATACGCAGTATTTT.